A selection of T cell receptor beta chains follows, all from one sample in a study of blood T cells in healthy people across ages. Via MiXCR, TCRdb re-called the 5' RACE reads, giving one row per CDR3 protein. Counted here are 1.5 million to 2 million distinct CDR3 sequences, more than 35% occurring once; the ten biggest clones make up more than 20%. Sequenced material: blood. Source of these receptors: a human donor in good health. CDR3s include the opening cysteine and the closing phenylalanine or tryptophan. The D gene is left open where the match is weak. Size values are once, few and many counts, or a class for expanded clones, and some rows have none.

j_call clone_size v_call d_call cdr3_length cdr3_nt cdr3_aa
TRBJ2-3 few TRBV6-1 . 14 TGTGCCAGCAGTGAGGGGTGGAGCACAGATACGCAGTATTTT CASSEGWSTDTQYF
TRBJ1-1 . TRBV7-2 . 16 TGTGCCAGCAGCCTCGGAGCAGGGCCGTTGAACACTGAAGCTTTCTTT CASSLGAGPLNTEAFF
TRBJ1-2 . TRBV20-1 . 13 TGCAGTGCTCCGACGGGGGGCGTCTATGGCTACACCTTC CSAPTGGVYGYTF
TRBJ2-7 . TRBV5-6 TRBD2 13 TGTGCCAGCAGCCCTCGACTAGCGGACGAGCAGTACTTC CASSPRLADEQYF
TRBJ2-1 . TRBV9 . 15 TGTGCCAGCAGCGTAGCCGACTACCCCCCCTACGAGCAGTTCTTC CASSVADYPPYEQFF
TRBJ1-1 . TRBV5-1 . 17 TGCGCCAGCAGCTTGTTGGGGGAGGGGTTGCGGAACGCTGAAGCTTTCTTT CASSLLGEGLRNAEAFF
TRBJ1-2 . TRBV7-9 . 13 TGTGCCAGCAGCTTAGAGAACGGGGCCATCTACACCTTC CASSLENGAIYTF
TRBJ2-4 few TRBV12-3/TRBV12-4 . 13 TGTGCCAGCAGTCTTGACACGGGGATCAAGCCGTACTTC CASSLDTGIKPYF
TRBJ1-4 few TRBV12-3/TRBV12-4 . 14 TGTGCCAGCAGTCCTCCAAGGGATTTGAAAAAACTGTTTTTT CASSPPRDLKKLFF
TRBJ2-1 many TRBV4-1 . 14 TGTGCCAGCAGCCAAGCCGGGGCTTACAATGAGCAGTTCTTC CASSQAGAYNEQFF
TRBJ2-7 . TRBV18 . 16 TGTGCCAGCTCGGATCGAACATATTCAATTGCGTACGAGCAGTACTTC CASSDRTYSIAYEQYF
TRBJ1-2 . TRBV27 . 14 TGTGCCAGCAGTTTAACGGCAGATAACTATGGGTACACCTTC CASSLTADNYGYTF
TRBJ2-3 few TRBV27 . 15 TGTGCCAGCCATCGGGGGACGAACCCCACAGATACGCAGTATTTT CASHRGTNPTDTQYF
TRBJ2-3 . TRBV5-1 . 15 TGCGCCAGCAGCCTCATGAGGACGCCCACAGATACGCAGTATTTT CASSLMRTPTDTQYF
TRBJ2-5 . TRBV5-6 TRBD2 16 TGTGCCAGCAGCTTTCCTAGCGGGGGGGTACAAGAGACCCAGTACTTC CASSFPSGGVQETQYF
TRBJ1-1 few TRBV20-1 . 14 TGCAGTGCCACAAGGGACTTTGGGAACACTGAAGCTTTCTTT CSATRDFGNTEAFF
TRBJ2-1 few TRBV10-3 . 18 TGTGCCATCAGTGAAACCGGGACTCCTACTCTCGTCTACAATGAGCAGTTCTTC CAISETGTPTLVYNEQFF
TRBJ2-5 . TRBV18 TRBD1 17 TGTGCCAGCTCACCCCAATCCTCAGGGGGCTTCGGGGAGACCCAGTACTTC CASSPQSSGGFGETQYF
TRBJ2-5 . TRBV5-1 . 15 TGCGCCAGCAGCTTGTATGGGACACTTCAAGAGACCCAGTACTTC CASSLYGTLQETQYF
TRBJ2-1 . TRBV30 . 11 TGTGCCTGGAGTGTTCGTCAGGCATGGTTCTTC CAWSVRQAWFF
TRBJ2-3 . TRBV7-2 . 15 TGTGCCAGCAGCTTAGATCCGGGAACGGCAGATACGCAGTATTTT CASSLDPGTADTQYF
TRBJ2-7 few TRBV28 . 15 TGTGCCAGCACCCCCTCGGGAGACGGGGCCTACGAGCAGTACTTC CASTPSGDGAYEQYF
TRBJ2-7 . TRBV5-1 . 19 TGCGCCAGCAGCTTGCTTTGGAGACAAGAACAGTTGAGCTCCTACGAGCAGTACTTC CASSLLWRQEQLSSYEQYF
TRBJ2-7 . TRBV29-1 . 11 TGCAGCGCCAACGCACCCAGCGAGCAGTACTTC CSANAPSEQYF
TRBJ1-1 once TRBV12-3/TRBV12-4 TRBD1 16 TGTGCCAGCAGACCTGACAGGGGGTACGGGAACACTGAAGCTTTCTTT CASRPDRGYGNTEAFF
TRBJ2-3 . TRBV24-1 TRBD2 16 TGTGCCACCAGTGGAATACTAGCGGGGGGAACAGATACGCAGTATTTT CATSGILAGGTDTQYF
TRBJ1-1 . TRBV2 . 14 TGTGCCAGCAGTGACAGGACCCAGGAGACTGAAGCTTTCTTT CASSDRTQETEAFF
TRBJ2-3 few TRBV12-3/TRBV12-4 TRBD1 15 TGTGCCAGCAGTGGACAGGGCCTTAGCACAGATACGCAGTATTTT CASSGQGLSTDTQYF
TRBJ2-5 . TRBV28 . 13 TGTGCCAGCAGTTTCCCCACAGTAGCGACCCAGTACTTC CASSFPTVATQYF
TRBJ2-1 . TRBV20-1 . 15 TGCAGTGCCACCAGCACTAGGGCCCCCGAGTTAGAGCAGTTCTTC CSATSTRAPELEQFF
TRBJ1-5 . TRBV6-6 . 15 TGTGCCAGCAGCTACACGAGTATCGATGATCAGCCCCAGCATTTT CASSYTSIDDQPQHF
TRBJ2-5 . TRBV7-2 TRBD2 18 TGTGCCGGCAGCTTAGAGGGTCTAGCGGGGGGGTCCCAGCAGACCCAGTACTTC CAGSLEGLAGGSQQTQYF
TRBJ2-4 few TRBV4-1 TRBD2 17 TGCGCCAGCAGCCAAGGACTAGCGGGGTCAGCCAAAAACATTCAGTACTTC CASSQGLAGSAKNIQYF
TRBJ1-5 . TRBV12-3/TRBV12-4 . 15 TGTGCCAGCAGTTTCCGACACGATAGCAATCAGCCCCAGCATTTT CASSFRHDSNQPQHF
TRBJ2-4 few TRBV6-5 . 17 TGTGCCAGCAGTTTGAGTCAGGGGCTCAAAGGTGTACACATTCAGTACTTC CASSLSQGLKGVHIQYF
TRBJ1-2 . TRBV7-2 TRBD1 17 TGTGCCAGCAGCTTTTATAACAGGGGGCACGAATCTGGAGGCTACACCTTC CASSFYNRGHESGGYTF
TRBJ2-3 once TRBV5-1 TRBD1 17 TGCGCCAGCAGCAGGGCCCGGGACAGCCTGGTCACAGATACGCAGTATTTT CASSRARDSLVTDTQYF
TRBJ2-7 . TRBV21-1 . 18 TGTGCCAGCAGCAAAGTAGGGTGGTGGGATCAGAACTCCTACGAGCAGTACTTC CASSKVGWWDQNSYEQYF
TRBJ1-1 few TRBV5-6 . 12 TGTGCCAGCAGCTTGATCCGGGCTGAAGCTTTCTTT CASSLIRAEAFF
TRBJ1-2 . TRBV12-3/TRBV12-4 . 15 TGTGCCAGCAGTTTGCGGGGAGCAATGGGGTATGGCTACACCTTC CASSLRGAMGYGYTF
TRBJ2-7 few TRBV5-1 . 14 TGCGCCAGCAGCTTGAGGGACATTCGTGGGGAGCAGTACTTC CASSLRDIRGEQYF
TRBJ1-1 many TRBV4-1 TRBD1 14 TGTGCCAGCAGCCAGGGACAGGGTTACACTGAAGCTTTCTTT CASSQGQGYTEAFF
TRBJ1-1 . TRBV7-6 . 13 TGTGCCAGCAGCCTACTTAGGACCCGCGAAGCTTTCTTT CASSLLRTREAFF
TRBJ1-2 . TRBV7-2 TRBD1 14 TGTGCCAGCAGCTTGGTGCAGGGGGTATTCGGCTACACCTTC CASSLVQGVFGYTF
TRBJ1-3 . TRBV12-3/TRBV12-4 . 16 TGTGCCAGCAGCCCCGGGCAGCCTCCCTCTGGAAACACCATATATTTT CASSPGQPPSGNTIYF
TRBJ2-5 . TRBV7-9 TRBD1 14 TGTGCCAGCAGCTCCGGGACAGACCAAGAGACCCAGTACTTC CASSSGTDQETQYF
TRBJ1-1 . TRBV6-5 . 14 TGTGCCAGCAGTTACTCGTTCGGACAGTTTGAAGCTTTCTTT CASSYSFGQFEAFF
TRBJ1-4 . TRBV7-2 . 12 TGTGCCAGCAGCCATATGACAGGAGAACTGTTTTTT CASSHMTGELFF
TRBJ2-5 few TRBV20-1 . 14 TGCAGTGCCCCCAAGGGGGGGCCGGGAGAGACCCAGTACTTC CSAPKGGPGETQYF
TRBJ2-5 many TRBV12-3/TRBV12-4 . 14 TGTGCCAGCAGTTTATCGCAGACCCAAGAGACCCAGTACTTC CASSLSQTQETQYF
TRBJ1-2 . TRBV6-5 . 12 TGTGCCAGCAGTACAGGGACGTATGGCTACACCTTC CASSTGTYGYTF
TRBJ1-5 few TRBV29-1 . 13 TGCAGCGTCCAAACAGGGTCTGGACAGCCCCAGCATTTT CSVQTGSGQPQHF
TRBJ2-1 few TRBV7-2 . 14 TGTGCCAGCAGCCTACCTGGGGGGCAGACTGAGCAGTTCTTC CASSLPGGQTEQFF
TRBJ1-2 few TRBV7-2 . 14 TGTGCCAGCAGCTTATACGGGACAAATAACGGCTACACCTTC CASSLYGTNNGYTF